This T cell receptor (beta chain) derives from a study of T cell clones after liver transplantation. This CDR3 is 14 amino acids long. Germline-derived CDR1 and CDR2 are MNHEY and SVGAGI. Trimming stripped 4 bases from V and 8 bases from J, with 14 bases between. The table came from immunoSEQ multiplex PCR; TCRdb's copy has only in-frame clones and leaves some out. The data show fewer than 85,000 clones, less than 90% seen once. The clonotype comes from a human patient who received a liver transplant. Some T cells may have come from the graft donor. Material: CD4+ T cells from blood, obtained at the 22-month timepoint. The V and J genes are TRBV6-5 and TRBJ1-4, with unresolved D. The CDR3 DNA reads TGTGCCAGCAGTTCCGGGTCCCTCGGGGAAAAACTGTTTTTT. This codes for CASSSGSLGEKLFF.